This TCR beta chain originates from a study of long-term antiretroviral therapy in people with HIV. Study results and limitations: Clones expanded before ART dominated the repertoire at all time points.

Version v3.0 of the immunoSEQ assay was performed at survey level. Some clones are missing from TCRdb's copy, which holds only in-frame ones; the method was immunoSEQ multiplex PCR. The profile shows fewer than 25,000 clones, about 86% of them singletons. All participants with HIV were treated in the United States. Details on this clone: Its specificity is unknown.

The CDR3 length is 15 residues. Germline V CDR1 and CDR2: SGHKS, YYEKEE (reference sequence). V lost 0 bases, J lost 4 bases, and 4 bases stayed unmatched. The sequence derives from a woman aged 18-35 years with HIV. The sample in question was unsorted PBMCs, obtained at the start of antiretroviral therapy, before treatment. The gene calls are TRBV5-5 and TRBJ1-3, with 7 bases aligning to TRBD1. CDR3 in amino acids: CASSLEGARGNTIYF. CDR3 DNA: TGTGCCAGCAGCTTGGAGGGGGCGAGGGGAAACACCATATATTTT.